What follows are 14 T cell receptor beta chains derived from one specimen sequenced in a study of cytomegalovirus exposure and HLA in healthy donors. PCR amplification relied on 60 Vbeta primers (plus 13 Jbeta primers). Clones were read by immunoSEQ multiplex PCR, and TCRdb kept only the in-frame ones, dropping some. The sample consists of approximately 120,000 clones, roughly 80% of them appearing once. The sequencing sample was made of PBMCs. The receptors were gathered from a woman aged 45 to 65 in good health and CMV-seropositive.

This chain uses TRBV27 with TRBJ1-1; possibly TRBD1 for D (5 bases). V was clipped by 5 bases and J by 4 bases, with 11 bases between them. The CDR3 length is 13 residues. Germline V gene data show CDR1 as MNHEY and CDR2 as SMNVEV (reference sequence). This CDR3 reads CASSDRGGTEAFF. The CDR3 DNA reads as TGTGCCAGCAGTGATCGGGGGGGCACTGAAGCTTTCTTT.

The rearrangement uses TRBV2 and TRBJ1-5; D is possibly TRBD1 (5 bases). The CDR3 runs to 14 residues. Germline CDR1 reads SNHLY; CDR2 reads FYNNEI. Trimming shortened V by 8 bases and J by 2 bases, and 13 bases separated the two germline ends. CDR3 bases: TGTGCCAGCGCCGGAGGGGCCGGCAATCAGCCCCAGCATTTT. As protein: CASAGGAGNQPQHF.

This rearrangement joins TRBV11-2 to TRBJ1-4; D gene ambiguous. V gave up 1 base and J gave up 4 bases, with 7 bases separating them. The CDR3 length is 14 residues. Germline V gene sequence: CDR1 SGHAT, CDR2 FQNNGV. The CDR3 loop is CASSLVANNEKLFF. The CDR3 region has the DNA TGTGCCAGCAGCTTAGTGGCAAATAATGAAAAACTGTTTTTT.

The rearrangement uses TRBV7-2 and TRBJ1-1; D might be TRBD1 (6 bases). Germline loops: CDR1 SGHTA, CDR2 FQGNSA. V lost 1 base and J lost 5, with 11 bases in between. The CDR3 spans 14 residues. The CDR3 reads CASSLVGANTEAFF. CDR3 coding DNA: TGTGCCAGCAGCTTAGTGGGGGCTAATACTGAAGCTTTCTTT.

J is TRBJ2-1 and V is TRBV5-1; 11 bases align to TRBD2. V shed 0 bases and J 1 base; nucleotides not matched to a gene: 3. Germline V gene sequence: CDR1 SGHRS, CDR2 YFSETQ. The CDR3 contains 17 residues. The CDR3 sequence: CASSLASSGGSYNEQFF. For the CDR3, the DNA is TGCGCCAGCAGCTTGGCCTCTAGCGGGGGGTCCTACAATGAGCAGTTCTTC.

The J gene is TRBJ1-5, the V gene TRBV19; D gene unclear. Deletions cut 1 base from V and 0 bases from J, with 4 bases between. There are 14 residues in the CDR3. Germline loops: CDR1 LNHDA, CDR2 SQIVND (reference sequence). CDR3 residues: CASSIANSNQPQHF. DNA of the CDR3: TGTGCCAGTAGTATAGCTAATAGCAATCAGCCCCAGCATTTT.

CDR3 loop: CASSLDRGPNTEAFF. The CDR3, as DNA: TGTGCCAGCAGTTTGGACAGGGGGCCGAACACTGAAGCTTTCTTT. The chain uses TRBV27 and TRBJ1-1, with 11 bases lining up with TRBD1. The germline V gene has CDR1 MNHEY and CDR2 SMNVEV (reference sequence). The CDR3 consists of 15 residues. The trim removed 3 bases at V and 1 base at J, leaving 1 base unmatched.

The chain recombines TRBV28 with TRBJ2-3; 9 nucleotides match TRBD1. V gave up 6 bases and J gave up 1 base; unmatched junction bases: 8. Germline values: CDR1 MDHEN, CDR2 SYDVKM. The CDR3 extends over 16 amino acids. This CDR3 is CASSSLRDRGTDTQYF. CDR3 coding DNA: TGTGCCAGCAGCAGCCTCCGGGACAGGGGCACAGATACGCAGTATTTT.

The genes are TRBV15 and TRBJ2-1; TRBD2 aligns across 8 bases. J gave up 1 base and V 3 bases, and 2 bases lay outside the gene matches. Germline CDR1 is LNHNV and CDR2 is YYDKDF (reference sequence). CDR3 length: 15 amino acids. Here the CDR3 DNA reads TGTGCCACCAGCAGGGGACTAGAATCCTACAATGAGCAGTTCTTC. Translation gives CATSRGLESYNEQFF.

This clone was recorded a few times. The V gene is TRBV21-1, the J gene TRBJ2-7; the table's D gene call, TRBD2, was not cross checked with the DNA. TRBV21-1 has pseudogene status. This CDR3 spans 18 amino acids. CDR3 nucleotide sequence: TGTGCCAGCAGCAGAAAAGGGACTAGCGGAAATAGCTCCTACGAGCAGTACTTC. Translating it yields CASSRKGTSGNSSYEQYF.

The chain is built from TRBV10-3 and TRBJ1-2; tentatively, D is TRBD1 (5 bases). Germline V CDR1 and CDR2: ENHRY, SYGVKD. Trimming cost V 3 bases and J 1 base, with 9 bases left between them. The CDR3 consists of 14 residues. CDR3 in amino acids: CAISETGYNYGYTF. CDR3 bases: TGTGCCATCAGTGAAACAGGATATAACTATGGCTACACCTTC.

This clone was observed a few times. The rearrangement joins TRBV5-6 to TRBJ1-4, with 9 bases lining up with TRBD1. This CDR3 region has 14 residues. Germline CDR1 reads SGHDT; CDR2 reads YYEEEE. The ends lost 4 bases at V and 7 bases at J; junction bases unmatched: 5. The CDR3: CASSPTGGGEKLFF. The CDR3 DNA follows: TGTGCCAGCAGCCCCACAGGGGGCGGTGAAAAACTGTTTTTT.

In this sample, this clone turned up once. CDR3 in DNA: TGTGCCACCGGGACAGGCCGGGACTCGATGAGAGATACGCAGTATTTT. Translating gives CATGTGRDSMRDTQYF. The rearrangement links TRBV15 to TRBJ2-3, with TRBD1 matching 8 bases. This CDR3 contains 16 residues. V dropped 8 bases and J dropped 5; count of bases not matched to a gene: 15. The germline V gene has CDR1 LNHNV and CDR2 YYDKDF (reference sequence).

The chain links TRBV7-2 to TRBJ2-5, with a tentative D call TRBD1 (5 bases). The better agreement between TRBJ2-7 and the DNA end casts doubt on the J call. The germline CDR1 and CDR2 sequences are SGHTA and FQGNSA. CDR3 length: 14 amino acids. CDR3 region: CASSLGPDTYEQYF. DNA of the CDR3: TGTGCCAGCAGCTTAGGTCCGGACACCTACGAGCAGTACTTC.